This T cell receptor beta chain was identified in a study of shared clonotypes between healthy human individuals (dated by TCRdb to 2020 to 2021). For the study in its entirety: The cohort comprised a couple of women and three men aged 18 to 49 years. For each donor, CD4 naive and CD4 memory were each run on three plates, CD8 naive on two plates, and CD8 memory on one plate. To estimate repertoire size and how much clonotype sharing occurs between individuals, the study deeply sequenced the blood TCR repertoires of several healthy adults. Libraries were prepared and TCR repertoires were sequenced by different laboratories using diverse techniques, in order to increase sequencing depth and limit assay-specific biases. Between about 0.9 and 8.9 billion PBMCs per donor were obtained by leukapheresis.

Worth noting for this clone: Its antigen remains unidentified. The record has no base qualities; no much larger clone is one base away.

Overall results and qualifications from the work: Incomplete sequencing was indicated by rarefaction of sorted-subset datasets, despite the large sequencing depth. Approximately 5% of naive CD4, approximately 3.7% of naive CD8, about 2.5% of memory CD4, and 0.4% of memory CD8 clonotypes were shared across several donors. Pairwise subsampling led to the expectation that sequencing depth would affect the degree of clonotype sharing among donors. Because the study included a small number of donors, the genetic and exposure-history diversity represented was limited. Clonotypes shared by all four sorted-subset donors showed higher generation probabilities than non-shared clonotypes. Sampling was limited to blood, and TCR repertoires in tissue likely differ from TCR repertoires in blood. Estimated clonotype richness was generally larger for naive than for memory subsets.

The donors were healthy, HIV-negative adults with no recently reported acute infections or vaccinations. All donors were Caucasian adults living in Nashville, Tennessee, USA. Magnetic negative selection was used to enrich CD4+ T cells, after which naive cells were positively selected on CD45RA and the negative fraction became the memory subset. Blood was collected by leukapheresis, and PBMCs were isolated by Ficoll-Histopaque density gradient centrifugation and then cryopreserved in liquid nitrogen vapor phase. Analytical flow cytometry was used to check the purity and quantity of each magnetically sorted T cell population. From each sorted fraction, genomic DNA was isolated and quantified by UV absorbance on a Nanodrop 2000c. TCR CDR3 regions were amplified from genomic DNA by multiplex PCR using the deep immunoSEQ assay. Extracted genomic DNA from each cell subset was spread evenly across all wells of several immunoSEQ 96-well plates, with each plate serving as a replicate. For sorted subsets, around 200 ng genomic DNA, equal to 30,000 to 35,000 T cell genomes, was loaded into each replicate PCR. Purified libraries were measured with a Qubit 3.0 fluorometer, size-checked on a Bioanalyzer 2100, and measured again with the KAPA Library Quantification kit. Each immunoSEQ 96-well plate was sequenced on its own single-read 150-cycle Illumina NextSeq 550 flow cell. The authors' analysis ran thus. Because only junctional sequences without quality scores were contained in the immunoSEQ output, filtering matching that applied to full-length reads could not be performed. To assign V/J genes and CDR3, sequences were annotated against IMGT germline references using PyIR, a Python wrapper for IgBLAST v1.9. Any read was removed if the V/J assignment was weak (E-value above 1e-6), the CDR3 was missing, or the read contained stop codons, out-of-frame junctions, or ambiguous translated residues. V3J clonotypes were defined as sequences sharing the same inferred V gene, J gene, and CDR3 amino acid sequence. Percentage overlap between repertoires was computed as shared unique clonotypes divided by the size of the smaller repertoire. Richness of each repertoire was evaluated using RTK rarefaction, the Chao1 estimator, and Recon v2.1 estimates of unobserved clonotypes. Generation probabilities for all TCRbeta clonotypes obtained by the gDNA method from several donors were computed using OLGA. The table comes from immuneACCESS by way of TCRdb, which keeps in-frame sequences with V and J called. Part of the clones is missing from these tables; in studies checked, under half for an unresolved V gene and the rest for unknown reasons. For V, J and clone size, that table is used; D and trimming come from the DNA. The sample table holds a few hundred thousand clones, of which more than 60% were seen once. About 10% of the sample goes to the ten largest clones.

For this chain, trimming is 4 bases at the V end and 9 bases at the J end, and the number of junction bases without a gene match is 7. The CDR3 goes from the cysteine to the phenylalanine over 14 residues. Just CDR3 DNA is preserved here, 42 bases in frame from base 1. The CDR1 and CDR2 encoded by the germline V gene (reference sequence) are SGHKS and YYEKEE. The V gene is TRBV5-5 and the J gene is TRBJ2-3; 11 of the junction bases match TRBD2. This receptor was identified in a man aged 30 to 39 in good health. Input material: memory CD4+ T cells sorted from blood. Explained via the paper, the cell subset or site label denotes: CD45RA-negative fraction. In nucleotide form, the sequence is TGTGCCAGCAGCCCGGTACTAGCGGGAGACACGCAGTATTTT. It codes for CASSPVLAGDTQYF. The variable domain in full, with residues beyond the CDR3 obtained from the reference TRBV5-5 and TRBJ2-3 genes, is DAGVTQSPTHLIKTRGQQVTLRCSPISGHKSVSWYQQVLGQGPQFIFQYYEKEERGRGNFPDRFSARQFPNYSSELNVNALLLGDSALYLCASSPVLAGDTQYFGPGTRLTVL.